A single sample is the source of the 19 T cell receptor beta chains below, sequenced in a study of cytomegalovirus exposure and HLA in healthy donors (dated by TCRdb to 2016 to 2017). Library construction relied on the immunoSEQ multiplex PCR assay. A mixture of 60 forward primers for TCR Vbeta segments and 13 reverse primers for TCR Jbeta segments was used in the multiplex PCR. The clones in this table, taken by TCRdb from immuneACCESS, are in-frame only. Not every clone is retained; where verified, under half of the shortfall comes from an unresolved V gene, and the cause of the rest is unknown. The sample includes about 110,000 clones, with 65% to 75% observed a single time. The ten largest clones take up around 5% of the sample. Sequenced: PBMCs. The receptors were sampled from a man aged 25 to 45 in good health and CMV-seropositive.

The chain links TRBV19 to TRBJ1-5; D gene ambiguous. V dropped 5 bases and J dropped 6 bases, with 11 bases sitting between them. The CDR3 covers 13 residues. Germline CDR1 and CDR2: LNHDA and SQIVND (reference sequence). The DNA for the CDR3 is TGTGCCAGTAGTCCTTGGGCCCGTCAGCCCCAGCATTTT. Protein product: CASSPWARQPQHF.

This clone turned up a few times. This chain joins TRBV5-8 and TRBJ1-5; no firm D call. The germline gives CDR1 SGHTS, CDR2 YDEGEE. The CDR3 sequence is 12 residues long. V lost 7 bases, J lost 3 bases, and 8 bases lay in between. The CDR3 here is CASGPFNQPQHF. The DNA of the CDR3 is TGTGCCAGCGGCCCCTTCAATCAGCCCCAGCATTTT.

With respect to this clone: An end of the junction does not agree with germline; a read error may underlie this. V and J are TRBV7-2 and TRBJ2-5; 8 bases map to TRBD1. Germline assignment: CDR1 SGHTA and CDR2 FQGNSA. The CDR3 contains 15 residues. The CDR3 sequence: CASSQLTGEAETQYF. For the CDR3, the DNA is TGCGCCAGCAGCCAACTGACAGGGGAAGCAGAGACCCAGTACTTC.

This sequence joins TRBV28 and TRBJ2-7; 9 bases fit TRBD1. The CDR3 is 15 amino acids. Germline V gene data show CDR1 as MDHEN and CDR2 as SYDVKM. V trimming: 7 bases; J trimming: 7 bases; junction bases outside the gene matches: 14. The CDR3 spells CASTLDRGGFREQYF. The CDR3 DNA reads as TGTGCCAGCACCCTGGACAGGGGCGGTTTTAGAGAGCAGTACTTC.

This rearrangement joins TRBV6-5 to TRBJ1-5, with unresolved D. Germline V gene data show CDR1 as MNHEY and CDR2 as SVGAGI. The CDR3 runs to 13 residues. Trimming cost V 2 bases and J 5 bases, with 7 bases left between them. CDR3 nucleotides: TGTGCCAGCAGTTACCGGTTAGATCAGCCCCAGCATTTT. Protein sequence: CASSYRLDQPQHF.

CDR3 DNA: TGTGCCAGCAGCGCGGACTATAATCAAGAGACCCAGTACTTC. Protein sequence: CASSADYNQETQYF. The rearrangement uses TRBV7-7 and TRBJ2-5; TRBD2 might be the D (6 bases). CDR3 length: 14 amino acids. Between the trimmed V and J ends, which lost 5 bases and 2 bases, there was a span of 12 bases. CDR1 is SSHAT and CDR2 is FNYEAQ in the germline V gene (reference sequence).

V usage is TRBV5-1 and J usage is TRBJ1-1; 7 nucleotides agree with TRBD1. The CDR3 runs 17 residues. Germline V gene data show CDR1 as SGHRS and CDR2 as YFSETQ. The trim removed 4 bases at V and 4 bases at J, leaving 16 bases unmatched. In nucleotides, the CDR3 is TGCGCCAGCAGCCCGGGAGGGGGCTCAAGGGGTTCCACTGAAGCTTTCTTT. This sequence encodes CASSPGGGSRGSTEAFF.

The gene calls are TRBV30 and TRBJ1-6; no definite D call. The CDR3 has 13 amino acids. Trimming cost V 2 bases and J 8 bases, with 10 bases left between them. Germline assignment: CDR1 GTSNPN and CDR2 SVGIG (reference sequence). The CDR3 DNA reads as TGTGCCTGGAGTCGCGAGAGGGATTCACCCCTCCACTTT. Its translation is CAWSRERDSPLHF.

The chain couples TRBV28 to TRBJ2-1; 7 bases line up with TRBD2. This CDR3 contains 12 residues. With V trimmed by 8 bases and J by 7 bases, 5 bases remained unmatched. CDR1 and CDR2 (germline): MDHEN, SYDVKM. The CDR3 sequence is CASGGGWNEQFF. The CDR3 DNA is TGTGCCAGCGGGGGGGGTTGGAATGAGCAGTTCTTC.

The chain uses TRBV28 and TRBJ1-2; 9 nucleotides line up with TRBD1. Germline V gene lookup returns CDR1 MDHEN and CDR2 SYDVKM. The CDR3 is made up of 16 amino acids. V lost 8 bases and J lost 0; bases outside the gene matches: 10. This CDR3 reads CASVSPGQGANYGYTF. The CDR3 DNA reads TGTGCCAGCGTCTCCCCGGGACAGGGAGCTAACTATGGCTACACCTTC.

There are a few counts of this clone. The chain combines TRBV4-1 with TRBJ1-1; possible D gene TRBD1, 5 bases. This CDR3 is built from 14 residues. CDR1 is MGHRA and CDR2 is YSYEKL in the germline V gene. Between the trimmed V and J ends, which lost 3 bases and 4 bases, there was a span of 12 bases. CDR3 DNA: TGCGCCAGCAGCCAGGTGACAGAGACCACTGAAGCTTTCTTT. This sequence encodes CASSQVTETTEAFF.

The sample holds a few counts of this clone. The rearrangement joins TRBV4-3 to TRBJ1-2; 11 bases line up with TRBD1. V was clipped by 6 bases and J by 8 bases; unmatched bases: 2. Germline values: CDR1 LGHNA, CDR2 YSLEER. CDR3 length: 12 residues. CDR3 in DNA: TGCGCCAGCAGTTGGACAGGGGGCGGCTACACCTTC. It specifies CASSWTGGGYTF.

CDR3 amino acids: CASSVVGASSYNEQFF. The CDR3 nucleotides are TGTGCCAGCAGCGTAGTAGGGGCAAGCTCCTACAATGAGCAGTTCTTC. The chain recombines TRBV9 with TRBJ2-1, with D tentatively TRBD1 (5 bases). Germline V gene sequence: CDR1 SGDLS, CDR2 YYNGEE. This CDR3 is 16 amino acids long. Between the trimmed V and J ends, which lost 0 bases and 0 bases, there was a span of 10 bases.

V is TRBV4-1 and J is TRBJ1-2; 7 bases are a match to TRBD1. CDR1 is MGHRA, CDR2 YSYEKL, per germline. The CDR3 has 15 amino acids. Trimming at V came to 3 bases and at J to 7 bases, leaving 11 bases not matched to a gene. DNA for the CDR3: TGCGCCAGCAGCCATCCCTTCGACAGGGCGGGTGGCTACACCTTC. This encodes CASSHPFDRAGGYTF.

The chain combines TRBV7-9 with TRBJ1-6; D not resolved. This CDR3 comprises 12 residues. CDR1 and CDR2 from the germline V gene are SEHNR and FQNEAQ (reference sequence). Trimming shortened V by 6 bases and J by 5 bases, and 5 bases separated the two germline ends. The CDR3 bases are TGTGCCAGCAGACTTAATAATTCACCCCTCCACTTT. Its protein is CASRLNNSPLHF.

The rearrangement joins TRBV6-5 to TRBJ1-2; D not resolved. The CDR3 sequence is 12 residues long. CDR1 is MNHEY and CDR2 is SVGAGI in the germline V gene. V was shortened by 6 bases and J by 6 bases, with 11 bases between the two germline ends. This CDR3 is CASRLDTDGYTF. CDR3 nucleotides: TGTGCCAGCAGATTAGACACGGATGGCTACACCTTC.

The chain combines TRBV19 with TRBJ1-5; 8 nucleotides agree with TRBD1. The J segment lost 4 bases and the V segment lost 6 bases, leaving 8 bases of the junction unmatched. Germline V gene data show CDR1 as LNHDA and CDR2 as SQIVND (reference sequence). This CDR3 contains 15 residues. CDR3 DNA sequence: TGTGCCAGTAGCCCTCGGTGGGACAGGAATCAGCCCCAGCATTTT. Translation: CASSPRWDRNQPQHF. The entire variable domain, with the rest obtained from reference TRBV19 and TRBJ1-5, is as follows: DGGITQSPKYLFRKEGQNVTLSCEQNLNHDAMYWYRQDPGQGLRLIYYSQIVNDFQKGDIAEGYSVSREKKESFPLTVTSAQKNPTAFYLCASSPRWDRNQPQHFGDGTRLSIL.

The J gene is TRBJ2-3, the V gene TRBV30, with 8 positions matching TRBD2. This CDR3 is 14 amino acids long. Looked up from germline, CDR1 is GTSNPN and CDR2 is SVGIG (reference sequence). J lost 6 bases, V lost 4 bases, and 9 bases had no gene match. The CDR3 sequence: CAWTRGGATDTQYF. In DNA, the CDR3 is TGTGCCTGGACCCGGGGGGGGGCCACGGATACGCAGTATTTT.

J is TRBJ1-6 and V is TRBV5-5, with 11 bases matching TRBD1. Germline CDR1 is SGHKS and CDR2 is YYEKEE (reference sequence). V lost 4 bases to trimming and J lost 8 bases; unmatched junction nucleotides: 14. CDR3 length: 18 residues. CDR3 nucleotide sequence: TGTGCCAGCAGCCCCCCGGGACAGGGGGAGATCGTTGATTCACCCCTCCACTTT. Its translation is CASSPPGQGEIVDSPLHF.